This TCR beta chain was recovered during a study of Graves' ophthalmopathy and Graves' hyperthyroidism. Amplification of the TCR beta CDR3 regions used RNA transcripts (as template). First-round RT-PCR employed HTBI primers, with a second-round multiplex PCR after it. A single record per CDR3 protein comes from TCRdb applying MiXCR to the multiplex PCR reads. The table lists 200,000 to 250,000 distinct CDR3 sequences, about 22% of them singletons. General study results and limits: Ophthalmopathy progression prediction by the model yielded a sensitivity of 70.59% and a specificity of around 72%.

The CDR3 totals 13 residues. From germline, CDR1 is DFQATT and CDR2 SNEGSKA (reference sequence). With 1 base clipped from V and 2 bases from J, the junction kept 1 base outside the gene matches. At least ten counts were recorded for this clonotype. Antigen: not known. All donors with ophthalmopathy were recorded as having moderate-to-severe activity, CAS ≥3, NOSPECS ≥4 and a duration under 3 months. The source of the PBMCs was about 10 ml of fresh peripheral blood. V gene TRBV20-1 combines with J gene TRBJ2-7; TRBD2 matches 8 bases. Sequencing used peripheral blood. The clonotype originates from a woman aged 45-59 years with Graves' ophthalmopathy. The CDR3 DNA sequence: TGCAGTGCTAGAGCGGGAGGGCCCTACGAGCAGTACTTC. This translates into CSARAGGPYEQYF.